This TCR beta chain stems from a study of blood T cell repertoires in COVID-19. Study details: Sites across the United States, Italy and Spain contributed samples from acute and convalescent COVID-19.

Under the authors' procedure: Estimation of nucleated cell counts relied on the amplification of reference gene primers. The method was immunoSEQ multiplex PCR; TCRdb's version includes in-frame clones alone and lacks a portion of them. Clone size and the V and J calls come from that table; the DNA yielded D and trimming. The sample carries approximately 100,000 clones, 75% to 85% recorded once. The CDR3 extends over 16 amino acids. With V trimmed by 9 bases and J by 3 bases, 16 bases remained unmatched. Germline V CDR1 and CDR2: SGHNT, YYREEE (reference sequence). The chain carries TRBV5-4 and TRBJ1-1; 8 bases agree with TRBD1. This receptor was taken from a human donor in a cohort sampled during active COVID-19. The sample comprised peripheral blood. The CDR3 here is CATSKSTKDRDTEAFF. The CDR3 DNA reads TGTGCCACCTCGAAATCAACGAAGGACAGGGACACTGAAGCTTTCTTT.